This T cell receptor (beta chain) was identified during a study of blood T cells in healthy people across ages. General study findings and limits: Investigators viewed diversity estimates from one million T cells as underestimates, the study reported.

This clonotype was seen a handful of times. The antigen is unknown. Alongside a J-beta primer mix, a sample-barcoded 5' primer served in a second PCR lasting about 7 to 12 cycles. MiXCR, run by TCRdb on the 5' RACE reads, gives a single entry per CDR3 protein. The sample lists 790,000 or so distinct CDR3 sequences; around 50% were seen once. Germline V CDR1 and CDR2: DFQATT, SNEGSKA (reference sequence). This CDR3 is 14 amino acids long. Sequenced material: blood. V and J are TRBV20-1 and TRBJ2-7; tentative D call: TRBD1 (6 bases). TRBJ2-5 explains the end of the DNA better; the J call may be wrong. This receptor was identified in a man older than 75 in good health. Here the CDR3 reads CSARLNTGFGTQYF. The DNA for the CDR3 is TGCAGTGCTCGCCTTAATACAGGGTTTGGGACCCAGTACTTC.